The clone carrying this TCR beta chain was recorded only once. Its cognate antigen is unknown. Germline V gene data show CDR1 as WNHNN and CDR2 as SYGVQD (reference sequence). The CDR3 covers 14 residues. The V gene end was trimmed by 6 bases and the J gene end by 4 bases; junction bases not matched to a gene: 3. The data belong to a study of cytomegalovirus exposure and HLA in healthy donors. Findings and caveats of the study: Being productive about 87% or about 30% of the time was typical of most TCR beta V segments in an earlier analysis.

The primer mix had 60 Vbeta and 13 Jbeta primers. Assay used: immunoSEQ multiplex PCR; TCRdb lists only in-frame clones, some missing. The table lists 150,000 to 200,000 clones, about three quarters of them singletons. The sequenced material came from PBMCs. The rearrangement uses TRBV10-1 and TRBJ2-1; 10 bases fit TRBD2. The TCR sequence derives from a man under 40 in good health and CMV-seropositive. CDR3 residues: CASSSSGRYNEQFF. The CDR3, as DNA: TGCGCCAGCAGCTCTAGCGGGAGATACAATGAGCAGTTCTTC.